Listed here are 21 T cell receptor beta chains from one sample, sequenced in a study of shared clonotypes between healthy human individuals. Profiled with immunoSEQ multiplex PCR; TCRdb holds only in-frame clones, not every one. The sample shows fewer than 1.6 million clones, roughly 98.5% of them seen only once. The material sequenced was naive CD4+ T cells sorted from blood. The subset here: CD45RA+ positively selected. Receptors originate from a man aged 25-40 years in good health.

This chain connects TRBV5-8 to TRBJ1-2; D gene uncertain. This CDR3 has 14 residues. V was shortened by 0 bases and J by 0 bases, with 6 bases between the two germline ends. In germline, CDR1 is SGHTS, CDR2 YDEGEE. The CDR3 region has the DNA TGTGCCAGCAGCTTGGCTGAGACTAACTATGGCTACACCTTC. Translation gives CASSLAETNYGYTF.

This chain uses TRBV11-2 with TRBJ2-3, with D perhaps being TRBD1 or TRBD2 (11 bases each). Germline V gene sequence: CDR1 SGHAT, CDR2 FQNNGV. The CDR3 contains 17 residues. Trimming took 5 bases from V and 4 from J, leaving 22 bases between them. The CDR3 sequence is CASSGQGALAGADTQYF. The CDR3 nucleotides are TGTGCCAGCAGCGGACAGGGGGCACTAGCGGGAGCAGATACGCAGTATTTT. Variable domain in full (rest from reference TRBV11-2 and TRBJ2-3): EAGVAQSPRYKIIEKRQSVAFWCNPISGHATLYWYQQILGQGPKLLIQFQNNGVVDDSQLPKDRFSAERLKGVDSTLKIQPAKLEDSAVYLCASSGQGALAGADTQYFGPGTRLTVL.

This chain joins TRBV5-1 and TRBJ2-6, with D hard to call. The germline V gene has CDR1 SGHRS and CDR2 YFSETQ. This CDR3 region has 14 residues. V lost 7 bases and J 3 bases, leaving 11 bases between the germline ends. The CDR3 coding sequence is TGCGCCAGCGCCGTTGACGGTGGGGCCAACGTCCTGACTTTC. Translation: CASAVDGGANVLTF.

This sequence joins TRBV29-1 and TRBJ2-2, with a tentative D call TRBD1 (5 bases). V lost 6 bases and J lost 7, with 15 bases in between. The CDR3 has 13 amino acids. CDR1 is SQVTM, CDR2 ANQGSEA, per germline. The CDR3 is CSVDTRWIGELFF. The CDR3 DNA sequence: TGCAGCGTGGACACCCGATGGATCGGGGAGCTGTTTTTT.

This clone has just a few counts. This chain uses TRBV6-5 with TRBJ2-7; D possibly corresponds to TRBD1 (5 bases). CDR3 length: 13 residues. Germline V CDR1 and CDR2: MNHEY, SVGAGI. V dropped 7 bases and J dropped 4 bases, with 14 bases sitting between them. CDR3 protein: CASTHRRGYEQYF. The CDR3 DNA reads as TGTGCCAGCACCCATCGAAGGGGTTACGAGCAGTACTTC.

The V and J genes are TRBV5-1 and TRBJ1-4; D gene unclear. V gave up 7 bases and J gave up 5 bases, with 12 bases separating them. The CDR3 is made up of 13 amino acids. Germline CDR1 SGHRS, CDR2 YFSETQ. CDR3 DNA sequence: TGCGCCAGCGCCCAGTCAAACAATGAAAAACTGTTTTTT. It encodes CASAQSNNEKLFF.

J is TRBJ1-5 and V is TRBV4-3; D is possibly TRBD1 (6 bases). The length of the CDR3 is 19 residues. Germline V gene lookup returns CDR1 LGHNA and CDR2 YSLEER. Deletions cut 0 bases from V and 6 bases from J, with 24 bases between. CDR3 amino acids: CASSQDFFRNRVSGQPQHF. In DNA form, the CDR3 reads TGCGCCAGCAGCCAAGACTTCTTCCGGAACAGGGTTTCGGGTCAGCCCCAGCATTTT.

V and J are TRBV4-3 and TRBJ2-2; TRBD1 matches 9 bases. This CDR3 region has 14 residues. V dropped 3 bases and J dropped 4; count of bases not matched to a gene: 0. Germline lookup yields CDR1 LGHNA and CDR2 YSLEER. The CDR3 coding sequence is TGCGCCAGCAGCCAGACAGGGGGCACCGGGGAGCTGTTTTTT. Translating gives CASSQTGGTGELFF.

The V call is TRBV5-1, the J call TRBJ2-6; 12 positions agree with TRBD1. V was pared by 6 bases and J by 1 base, with 2 bases of the junction left unmatched. Germline assignment: CDR1 SGHRS and CDR2 YFSETQ. This CDR3 is built from 16 residues. CDR3 DNA sequence: TGCGCCAGCAAGGGACAGGGGGCATCTGGGGCCAACGTCCTGACTTTC. Its translation: CASKGQGASGANVLTF.

The chain links TRBV28 to TRBJ2-7, with D unclear. V was pared by 2 bases and J by 5 bases, with 13 bases between. The germline V gene has CDR1 MDHEN and CDR2 SYDVKM. The CDR3 is 14 amino acids. The CDR3 loop is CASSLTGVGNEQYF. DNA for the CDR3: TGTGCCAGCAGTTTAACCGGCGTCGGTAACGAGCAGTACTTC. The variable domain in full, with the rest retrieved from reference TRBV28 and TRBJ2-7, is DVKVTQSSRYLVKRTGEKVFLECVQDMDHENMFWYRQDPGLGLRLIYFSYDVKMKEKGDIPEGYSVSREKKERFSLILESASTNQTSMYLCASSLTGVGNEQYFGPGTRLTVT.

CDR3 residues: CASSAVGANVLTF. The DNA for the CDR3 is TGTGCCAGCAGCGCGGTGGGGGCCAACGTCCTGACTTTC. This chain uses TRBV2 with TRBJ2-6, with D hard to call. V shed 6 bases and J shed 4 bases, with 7 bases lying between them. This CDR3 is 13 amino acids long. Looked up from germline, CDR1 is SNHLY and CDR2 is FYNNEI.

V usage is TRBV2 and J usage is TRBJ1-1, with no clear D. Trimming cost V 5 bases and J 2 bases, with 12 bases left between them. This CDR3 has 14 residues. Germline V gene lookup returns CDR1 SNHLY and CDR2 FYNNEI. CDR3 DNA sequence: TGTGCCAGCAGTCTCATCCCAGGAAACACTGAAGCTTTCTTT. Amino acids: CASSLIPGNTEAFF.

This sequence joins TRBV27 and TRBJ2-7; 9 bases fit TRBD1. The CDR3 spans 17 residues. V lost 5 bases to trimming and J lost 3 bases; unmatched junction nucleotides: 14. Germline CDR1 is MNHEY and CDR2 is SMNVEV (reference sequence). The CDR3: CASSTTLPPGQGYEQYF. In nucleotides, the CDR3 is TGTGCCAGCAGTACTACCTTACCCCCGGGACAGGGCTACGAGCAGTACTTC.

In this sample, this clone turned up once. The chain employs TRBV6-1 and TRBJ1-2, with D uncertain. CDR1 and CDR2 (germline): MNHNS, SASEGT. V was shortened by 4 bases and J by 8 bases, with 14 bases between the two germline ends. CDR3 length: 13 residues. CDR3 in amino acids: CASSAYGGAGYTF. The CDR3 coding sequence is TGTGCCAGCAGTGCCTACGGCGGAGCGGGCTACACCTTC.

The chain employs TRBV7-2 and TRBJ2-1, with TRBD2 matching over 14 bases. The germline gives CDR1 SGHTA, CDR2 FQGNSA. V was pared by 5 bases and J by 8 bases, with 5 bases of the junction left unmatched. The CDR3 consists of 15 residues. Here the CDR3 reads CASSPGLAGEHEQFF. The CDR3 DNA follows: TGTGCCAGCAGCCCGGGACTAGCGGGAGAACATGAGCAGTTCTTC.

The chain is built from TRBV6-1 and TRBJ2-7; TRBD1 aligns across 7 bases. The germline V gene encodes CDR1 MNHNS and CDR2 SASEGT. The V segment lost 5 bases and the J segment 3 bases; nucleotides outside the gene matches: 7. CDR3 length: 14 amino acids. The CDR3 reads CASSHRDRGYEQYF. The CDR3 coding sequence is TGTGCCAGCAGTCACCGGGACAGAGGCTACGAGCAGTACTTC.

V and J are TRBV21-1 and TRBJ1-3; the tabulated D call, TRBD1, remains unverified against the DNA. TRBV21-1 is assigned pseudogene status. The CDR3 loop spans 15 amino acids. CDR3 region: CASSSLAGGGNTIYF. The CDR3 DNA follows: TGTGCCAGCAGCTCCCTGGCAGGGGGCGGAAACACCATATATTTT.

This sequence joins TRBV10-1 and TRBJ2-7; D is undetermined. The CDR3 loop spans 14 amino acids. The V gene's germline CDR1 is WNHNN and CDR2 SYGVQD (reference sequence). With 6 bases removed from V and 3 bases from J, the gap between germline ends came to 15 bases. The CDR3 region is CASSPSQWGYEQYF. Here the CDR3 DNA reads TGCGCCAGCAGCCCCTCACAGTGGGGCTACGAGCAGTACTTC.

Only one count was recorded for this clone. This chain joins TRBV4-1 and TRBJ2-1, with D possibly being TRBD1 or TRBD2 (6 bases each). The CDR3 loop spans 15 amino acids. Trimming cost V 0 bases and J 7 bases, with 13 bases left between them. Per germline, CDR1 MGHRA and CDR2 YSYEKL. In nucleotides, the CDR3 is TGCGCCAGCAGCCAAGAGGGGGCAGGGAGGAATGAGCAGTTCTTC. It encodes CASSQEGAGRNEQFF.

The table lists this clone with a count of one. This chain links TRBV29-1 with TRBJ2-1; tentative D call: TRBD1 (7 bases). The germline V gene encodes CDR1 SQVTM and CDR2 ANQGSEA. CDR3 length equals 14 residues. Trimming cost V 7 bases and J 10 bases, with 23 bases left between them. The DNA of the CDR3 is TGCAGCGCCCGTCAGGGGGGCCCGGGTAGGGAGCAGTTCTTC. Translating gives CSARQGGPGREQFF.

The V call is TRBV28, the J call TRBJ1-5; possible D gene TRBD1, 5 bases. V was clipped by 5 bases and J by 6 bases, with 14 bases between them. In germline, CDR1 is MDHEN, CDR2 SYDVKM. The CDR3 has 14 residues. CDR3 amino acids: CASSPRRGSQPQHF. The CDR3 coding sequence is TGTGCCAGCAGTCCCCGGAGGGGTTCTCAGCCCCAGCATTTT.